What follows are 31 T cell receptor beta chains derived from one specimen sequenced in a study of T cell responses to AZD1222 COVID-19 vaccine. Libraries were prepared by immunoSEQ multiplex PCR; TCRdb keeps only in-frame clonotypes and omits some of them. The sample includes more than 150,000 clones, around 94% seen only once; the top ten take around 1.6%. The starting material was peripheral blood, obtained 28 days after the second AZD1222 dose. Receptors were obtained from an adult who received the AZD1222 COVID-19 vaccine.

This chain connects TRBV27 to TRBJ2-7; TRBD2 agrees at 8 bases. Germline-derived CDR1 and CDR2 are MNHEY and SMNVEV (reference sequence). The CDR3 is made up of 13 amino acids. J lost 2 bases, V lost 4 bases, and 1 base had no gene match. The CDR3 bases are TGTGCCAGCAGTTCGGGACTAGCCTACGAGCAGTACTTC. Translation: CASSSGLAYEQYF.

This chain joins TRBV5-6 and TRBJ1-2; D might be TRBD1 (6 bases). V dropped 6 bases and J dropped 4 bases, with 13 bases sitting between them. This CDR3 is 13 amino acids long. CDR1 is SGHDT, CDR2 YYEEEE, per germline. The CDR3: CASTAGDRYGYTF. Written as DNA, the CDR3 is TGTGCCAGCACCGCAGGGGACCGCTATGGCTACACCTTC.

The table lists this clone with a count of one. The chain's CDR3 is CASSKGAGAALNTEAFF. The CDR3 DNA sequence: TGTGCCAGCAGCAAGGGGGCAGGGGCGGCCTTGAACACTGAAGCTTTCTTT. V and J are TRBV7-2 and TRBJ1-1; 7 positions agree with TRBD1. This CDR3 is 17 amino acids long. With 5 bases clipped from V and 0 bases from J, the junction kept 12 bases outside the gene matches. Germline CDR1 SGHTA, CDR2 FQGNSA.

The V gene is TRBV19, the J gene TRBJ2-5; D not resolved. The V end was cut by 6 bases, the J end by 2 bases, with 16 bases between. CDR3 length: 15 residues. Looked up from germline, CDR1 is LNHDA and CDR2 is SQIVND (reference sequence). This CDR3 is CASRRKSAAQETQYF. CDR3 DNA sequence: TGTGCCAGTAGGAGGAAGTCGGCGGCTCAAGAGACCCAGTACTTC. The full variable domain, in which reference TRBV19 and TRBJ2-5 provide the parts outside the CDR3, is DGGITQSPKYLFRKEGQNVTLSCEQNLNHDAMYWYRQDPGQGLRLIYYSQIVNDFQKGDIAEGYSVSREKKESFPLTVTSAQKNPTAFYLCASRRKSAAQETQYFGPGTRLLVL.

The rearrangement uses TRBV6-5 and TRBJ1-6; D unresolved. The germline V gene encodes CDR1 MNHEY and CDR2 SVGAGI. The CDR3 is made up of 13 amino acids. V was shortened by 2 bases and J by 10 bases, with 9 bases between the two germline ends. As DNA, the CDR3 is TGTGCCAGCAGTTACAGGGAGCCCTCACCCCTCCACTTT. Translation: CASSYREPSPLHF.

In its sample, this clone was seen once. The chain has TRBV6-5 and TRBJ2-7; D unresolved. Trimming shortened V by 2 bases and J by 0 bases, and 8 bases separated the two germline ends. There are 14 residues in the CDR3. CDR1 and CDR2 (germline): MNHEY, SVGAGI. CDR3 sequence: CASSYSDGSYEQYF. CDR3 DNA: TGTGCCAGCAGTTACAGCGACGGCTCCTACGAGCAGTACTTC.

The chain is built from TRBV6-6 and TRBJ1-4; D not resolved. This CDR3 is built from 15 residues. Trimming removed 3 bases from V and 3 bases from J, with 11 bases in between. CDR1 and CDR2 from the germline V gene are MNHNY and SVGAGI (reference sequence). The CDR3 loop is CASSYGEPANEKLFF. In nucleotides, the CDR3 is TGTGCCAGCAGTTATGGGGAGCCTGCTAATGAAAAACTGTTTTTT.

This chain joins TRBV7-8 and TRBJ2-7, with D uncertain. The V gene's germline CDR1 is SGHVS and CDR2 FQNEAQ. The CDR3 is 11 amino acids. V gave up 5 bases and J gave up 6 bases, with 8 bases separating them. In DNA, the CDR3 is TGTGCCAGCAGCAAACCCTGCGAGCAGTACTTC. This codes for CASSKPCEQYF.

As DNA, the CDR3 is TGTGCTAGTGGTTTGATTCGGGCAGGGGGCTCCTATAATTCACCCCTCCACTTT. As protein: CASGLIRAGGSYNSPLHF. The V gene is TRBV12-5, the J gene TRBJ1-6, with 7 positions matching TRBD1. After removal of 2 bases from V and 0 bases from J, the junction contained 7 bases not matched to a gene. Germline lookup yields CDR1 LGHNT and CDR2 FRNRAP. The CDR3 consists of 18 residues.

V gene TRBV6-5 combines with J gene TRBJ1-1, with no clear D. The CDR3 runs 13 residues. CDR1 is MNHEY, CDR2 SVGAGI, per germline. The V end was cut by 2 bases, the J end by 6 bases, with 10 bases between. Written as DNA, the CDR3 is TGTGCCAGCAGTTACCTGGGCCGCGCTGAAGCTTTCTTT. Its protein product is CASSYLGRAEAFF.

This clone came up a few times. The CDR3 loop reads CASSLGSHRGLFNSPLHF. CDR3 nucleotides: TGTGCCAGCAGCTTAGGATCACACAGGGGTTTATTTAATTCACCCCTCCACTTT. This rearrangement joins TRBV7-9 to TRBJ1-6; 7 positions match TRBD1. Trimming at V came to 1 base and at J to 6 bases, leaving 12 bases not matched to a gene. The germline V gene has CDR1 SEHNR and CDR2 FQNEAQ (reference sequence). This CDR3 region has 18 residues. Full variable domain (rest looked up from reference TRBV7-9 and TRBJ1-6): DTGVSQNPRHKITKRGQNVTFRCDPISEHNRLYWYRQTLGQGPEFLTYFQNEAQLEKSRLLSDRFSAERPKGSFSTLEIQRTEQGDSAMYLCASSLGSHRGLFNSPLHFGNGTRLTVT.

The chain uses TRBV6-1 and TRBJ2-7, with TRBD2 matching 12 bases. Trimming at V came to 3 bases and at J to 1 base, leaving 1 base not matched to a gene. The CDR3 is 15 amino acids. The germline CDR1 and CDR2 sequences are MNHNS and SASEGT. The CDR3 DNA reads TGTGCCAGCAGTGACGGACTAGCGGGGTCCTACGAGCAGTACTTC. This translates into CASSDGLAGSYEQYF.

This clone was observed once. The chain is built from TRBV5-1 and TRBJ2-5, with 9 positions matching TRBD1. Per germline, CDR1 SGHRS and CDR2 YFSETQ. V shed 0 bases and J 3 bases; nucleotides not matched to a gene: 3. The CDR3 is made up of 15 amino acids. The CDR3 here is CASSLEWTGEETQYF. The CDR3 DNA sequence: TGCGCCAGCAGCTTGGAGTGGACAGGGGAAGAGACCCAGTACTTC.

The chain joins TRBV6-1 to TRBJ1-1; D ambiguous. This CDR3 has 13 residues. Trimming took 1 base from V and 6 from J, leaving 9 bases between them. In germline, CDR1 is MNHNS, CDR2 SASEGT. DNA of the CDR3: TGTGCCAGCAGTGAAGGGTCACGGGCTGAAGCTTTCTTT. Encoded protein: CASSEGSRAEAFF.

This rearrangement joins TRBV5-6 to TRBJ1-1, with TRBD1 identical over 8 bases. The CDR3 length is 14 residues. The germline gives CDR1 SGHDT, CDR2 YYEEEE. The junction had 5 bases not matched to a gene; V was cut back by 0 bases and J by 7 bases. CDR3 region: CASSLEGQAYEAFF. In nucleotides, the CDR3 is TGTGCCAGCAGCTTGGAGGGACAGGCTTATGAAGCTTTCTTT.

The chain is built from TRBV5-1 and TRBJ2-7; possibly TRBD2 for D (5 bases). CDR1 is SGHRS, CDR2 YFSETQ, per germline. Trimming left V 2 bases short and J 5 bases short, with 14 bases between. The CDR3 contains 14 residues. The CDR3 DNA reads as TGCGCCAGCAGCTTACCGGGGTTAGAGGACGAGCAGTACTTC. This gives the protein CASSLPGLEDEQYF.

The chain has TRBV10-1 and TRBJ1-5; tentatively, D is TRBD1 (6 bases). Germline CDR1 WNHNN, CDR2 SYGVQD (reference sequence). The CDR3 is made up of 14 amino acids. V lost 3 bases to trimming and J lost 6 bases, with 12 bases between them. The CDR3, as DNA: TGCGCCAGCAGTGAAGGGGGGGAGGTTCAGCCCCAGCATTTT. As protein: CASSEGGEVQPQHF.

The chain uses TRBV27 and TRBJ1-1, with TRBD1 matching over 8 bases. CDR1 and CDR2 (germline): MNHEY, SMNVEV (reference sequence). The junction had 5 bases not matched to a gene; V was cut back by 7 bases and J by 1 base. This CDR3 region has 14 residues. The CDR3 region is CASTQTGGNTEAFF. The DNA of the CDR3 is TGTGCCAGCACCCAAACAGGGGGGAACACTGAAGCTTTCTTT.

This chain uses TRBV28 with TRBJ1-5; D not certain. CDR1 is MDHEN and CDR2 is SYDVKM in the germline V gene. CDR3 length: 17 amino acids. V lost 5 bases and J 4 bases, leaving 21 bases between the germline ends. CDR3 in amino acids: CASSPRDGRGPNQPQHF. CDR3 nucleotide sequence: TGTGCCAGCAGTCCACGAGACGGCCGAGGGCCGAATCAGCCCCAGCATTTT.

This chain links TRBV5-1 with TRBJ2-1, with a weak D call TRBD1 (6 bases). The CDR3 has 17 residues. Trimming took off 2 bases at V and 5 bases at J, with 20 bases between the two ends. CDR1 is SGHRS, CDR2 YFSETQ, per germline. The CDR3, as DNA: TGCGCCAGCAGCTTATTTTCAACAGGGAACGACAACAATGAGCAGTTCTTC. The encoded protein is CASSLFSTGNDNNEQFF. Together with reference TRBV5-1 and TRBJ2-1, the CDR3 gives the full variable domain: KAGVTQTPRYLIKTRGQQVTLSCSPISGHRSVSWYQQTPGQGLQFLFEYFSETQRNKGNFPGRFSGRQFSNSRSEMNVSTLELGDSALYLCASSLFSTGNDNNEQFFGPGTRLTVL.

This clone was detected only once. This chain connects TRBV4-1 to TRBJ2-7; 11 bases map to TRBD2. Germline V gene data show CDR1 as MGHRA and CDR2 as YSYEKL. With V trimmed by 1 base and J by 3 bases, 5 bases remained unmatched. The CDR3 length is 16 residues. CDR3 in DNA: TGCGCCAGCAGCCAAGTATCGACTAGCGGGAACTACGAGCAGTACTTC. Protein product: CASSQVSTSGNYEQYF.

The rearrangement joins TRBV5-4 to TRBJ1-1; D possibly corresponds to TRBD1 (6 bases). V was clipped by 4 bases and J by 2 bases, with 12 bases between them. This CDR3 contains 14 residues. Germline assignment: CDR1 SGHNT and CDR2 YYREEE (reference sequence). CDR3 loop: CASSTEQGNTEAFF. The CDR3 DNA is TGTGCCAGCAGCACCGAACAGGGAAACACTGAAGCTTTCTTT.

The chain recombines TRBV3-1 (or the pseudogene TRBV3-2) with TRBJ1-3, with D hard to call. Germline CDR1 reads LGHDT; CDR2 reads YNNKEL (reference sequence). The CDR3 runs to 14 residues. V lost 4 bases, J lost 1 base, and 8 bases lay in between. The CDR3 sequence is CASSPLVSGNTIYF. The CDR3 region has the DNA TGTGCCAGCAGCCCTCTCGTGTCTGGAAACACCATATATTTT.

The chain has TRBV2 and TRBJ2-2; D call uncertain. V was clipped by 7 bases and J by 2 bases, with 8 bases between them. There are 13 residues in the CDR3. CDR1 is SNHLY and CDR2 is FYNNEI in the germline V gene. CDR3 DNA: TGTGCCAGCACAAGCGTAAACACCGGGGAGCTGTTTTTT. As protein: CASTSVNTGELFF. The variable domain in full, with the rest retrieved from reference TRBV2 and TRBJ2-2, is EPEVTQTPSHQVTQMGQEVILRCVPISNHLYFYWYRQILGQKVEFLVSFYNNEISEKSEIFDDQFSVERPDGSNFTLKIRSTKLEDSAMYFCASTSVNTGELFFGEGSRLTVL.

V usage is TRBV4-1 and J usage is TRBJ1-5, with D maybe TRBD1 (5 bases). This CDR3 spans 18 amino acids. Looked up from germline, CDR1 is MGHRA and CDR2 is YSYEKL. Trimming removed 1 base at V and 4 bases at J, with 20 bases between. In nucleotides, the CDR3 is TGCGCCAGCAGCCAAGTAAATTATAAGAGGGGCAGTAATCAGCCCCAGCATTTT. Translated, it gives CASSQVNYKRGSNQPQHF.

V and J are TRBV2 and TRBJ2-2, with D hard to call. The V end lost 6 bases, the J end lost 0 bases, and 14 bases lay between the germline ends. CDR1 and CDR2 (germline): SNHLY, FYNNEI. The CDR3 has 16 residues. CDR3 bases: TGTGCCAGCAGGACCCGCAGACACGCGAACACCGGGGAGCTGTTTTTT. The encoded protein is CASRTRRHANTGELFF. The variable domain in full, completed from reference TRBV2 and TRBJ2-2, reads EPEVTQTPSHQVTQMGQEVILRCVPISNHLYFYWYRQILGQKVEFLVSFYNNEISEKSEIFDDQFSVERPDGSNFTLKIRSTKLEDSAMYFCASRTRRHANTGELFFGEGSRLTVL.

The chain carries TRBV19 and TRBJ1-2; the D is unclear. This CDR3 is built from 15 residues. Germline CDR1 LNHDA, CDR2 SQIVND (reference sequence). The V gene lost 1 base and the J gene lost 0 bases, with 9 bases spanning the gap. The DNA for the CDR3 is TGTGCCAGTAGTATAGTAAGGGCTCCTAACTATGGCTACACCTTC. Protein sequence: CASSIVRAPNYGYTF. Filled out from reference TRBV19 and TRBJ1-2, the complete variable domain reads DGGITQSPKYLFRKEGQNVTLSCEQNLNHDAMYWYRQDPGQGLRLIYYSQIVNDFQKGDIAEGYSVSREKKESFPLTVTSAQKNPTAFYLCASSIVRAPNYGYTFGSGTRLTVV.

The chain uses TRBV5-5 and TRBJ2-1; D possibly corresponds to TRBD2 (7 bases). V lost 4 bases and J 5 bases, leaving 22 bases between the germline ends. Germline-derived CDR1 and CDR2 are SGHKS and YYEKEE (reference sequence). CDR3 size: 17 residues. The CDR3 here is CASSPGLWRGLNNEQFF. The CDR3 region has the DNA TGTGCCAGCAGCCCGGGCCTATGGCGGGGGCTAAACAATGAGCAGTTCTTC.

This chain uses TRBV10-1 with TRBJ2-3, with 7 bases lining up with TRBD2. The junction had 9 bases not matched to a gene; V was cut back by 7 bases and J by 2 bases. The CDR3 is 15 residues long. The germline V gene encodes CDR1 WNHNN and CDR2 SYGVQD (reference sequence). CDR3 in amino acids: CASTMEGGLTDTQYF. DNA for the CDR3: TGCGCCAGCACCATGGAGGGAGGGCTCACAGATACGCAGTATTTT.

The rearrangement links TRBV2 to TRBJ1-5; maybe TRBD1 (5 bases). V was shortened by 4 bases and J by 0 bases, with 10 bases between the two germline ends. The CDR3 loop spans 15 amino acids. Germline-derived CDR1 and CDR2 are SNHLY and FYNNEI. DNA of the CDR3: TGTGCCAGCAGTGTGGGGCAGATTAGCAATCAGCCCCAGCATTTT. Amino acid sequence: CASSVGQISNQPQHF.

The CDR3 DNA sequence: TGTGCCAGTATGGGACTACAGACTATCACAGATACGCAGTATTTT. Its translation: CASMGLQTITDTQYF. The chain links TRBV19 to TRBJ2-3; 7 nucleotides align to TRBD2. With 7 bases clipped from V and 2 bases from J, the junction kept 9 bases outside the gene matches. CDR3 length: 15 residues. Germline V gene sequence: CDR1 LNHDA, CDR2 SQIVND (reference sequence). Variable domain in full (rest from reference TRBV19 and TRBJ2-3): DGGITQSPKYLFRKEGQNVTLSCEQNLNHDAMYWYRQDPGQGLRLIYYSQIVNDFQKGDIAEGYSVSREKKESFPLTVTSAQKNPTAFYLCASMGLQTITDTQYFGPGTRLTVL.